The rows below give T cell receptor beta chains drawn from one sample of a study of cytomegalovirus exposure and HLA in healthy donors. Clones were read by immunoSEQ multiplex PCR, and TCRdb kept only the in-frame ones, dropping some. The top ten clones hold roughly 1.3% of a sample with 100,000 or so clones, roughly three quarters of them seen once. The sequenced sample consisted of PBMCs. The source of these receptors is a man aged 35-49 years in good health and CMV-seronegative. CDR3s include the opening cysteine and the closing phenylalanine or tryptophan. D genes are given only for firm matches. Not every row has a clone size; where given, it reads once, few, many or a size class.

j_gene: TRBJ1-6
v_gene: TRBV30
d_gene: .
abundance: .
CDR3aa: CAWRQGYNSPLHF
CDR3nt: TGTGCCTGGAGACAGGGCTATAATTCACCCCTCCACTTT

j_gene: TRBJ2-7
v_gene: TRBV19
d_gene: .
abundance: once
CDR3aa: CASSIVYPPGEQYF
CDR3nt: TGTGCCAGTAGTATAGTCTACCCACCGGGCGAGCAGTACTTC

j_gene: TRBJ2-3
v_gene: TRBV2
d_gene: TRBD2
abundance: .
CDR3aa: CASTETSGGAGTDTQYF
CDR3nt: TGTGCCAGCACCGAAACTAGCGGGGGGGCTGGCACAGATACGCAGTATTTT

j_gene: TRBJ1-3
v_gene: TRBV5-1
d_gene: .
abundance: .
CDR3aa: CASSLDASSSGNTIYF
CDR3nt: TGCGCCAGCAGCTTGGACGCTTCGAGCTCTGGAAACACCATATATTTT

j_gene: TRBJ1-2
v_gene: TRBV27
d_gene: TRBD1
abundance: .
CDR3aa: CASSPNRDRGRGYTF
CDR3nt: TGTGCCAGCAGTCCAAACCGGGACAGGGGGCGAGGCTACACCTTC

j_gene: TRBJ1-1
v_gene: TRBV7-6
d_gene: TRBD1
abundance: .
CDR3aa: CASSIQGATEAFF
CDR3nt: TGTGCCAGCAGCATACAGGGGGCCACTGAAGCTTTCTTT

j_gene: TRBJ2-1
v_gene: TRBV27
d_gene: TRBD1
abundance: .
CDR3aa: CASSFPGTGGYNEQFF
CDR3nt: TGTGCCAGCAGTTTCCCTGGGACAGGGGGTTACAATGAGCAGTTCTTC

j_gene: TRBJ1-1
v_gene: TRBV28
d_gene: TRBD1
abundance: .
CDR3aa: CASNPDREDTEAFF
CDR3nt: TGTGCCAGCAATCCGGACAGGGAGGACACTGAAGCTTTCTTT

j_gene: TRBJ2-7
v_gene: TRBV29-1
d_gene: TRBD1
abundance: .
CDR3aa: CSVGDRVVNEQYF
CDR3nt: TGCAGCGTCGGCGACAGGGTTGTTAACGAGCAGTACTTC

j_gene: TRBJ2-1
v_gene: TRBV2
d_gene: .
abundance: .
CDR3aa: CASSETSYNEQFF
CDR3nt: TGTGCCAGCAGCGAGACTTCCTACAATGAGCAGTTCTTC

j_gene: TRBJ2-5
v_gene: TRBV5-1
d_gene: .
abundance: .
CDR3aa: CASSLIRGTETQYF
CDR3nt: TGCGCCAGCAGCTTAATCAGGGGAACAGAGACCCAGTACTTC

j_gene: TRBJ2-7
v_gene: TRBV7-7
d_gene: TRBD1
abundance: once
CDR3aa: CASSPGQGDYEQYF
CDR3nt: TGTGCCAGCAGCCCAGGACAGGGTGATTACGAGCAGTACTTC

j_gene: TRBJ1-1
v_gene: TRBV9
d_gene: .
abundance: few
CDR3aa: CASSAVSDTYLNTEAFF
CDR3nt: TGTGCCAGCAGCGCGGTTTCGGACACTTATTTGAACACTGAAGCTTTCTTT

j_gene: TRBJ2-1
v_gene: TRBV11-3
d_gene: TRBD2
abundance: .
CDR3aa: CASSSLTSRDEQFF
CDR3nt: TGTGCCAGCAGCTCTCTGACTAGCCGCGATGAGCAGTTCTTC

j_gene: TRBJ2-7
v_gene: TRBV7-9
d_gene: .
abundance: .
CDR3aa: CASSLARFYEQYF
CDR3nt: TGTGCCAGCAGCTTAGCGAGGTTCTACGAGCAGTACTTC

j_gene: TRBJ1-4
v_gene: TRBV7-8
d_gene: TRBD1
abundance: once
CDR3aa: CASSNRGLGEKLFF
CDR3nt: TGTGCCAGCAGCAACAGGGGGCTGGGGGAAAAACTGTTTTTT

j_gene: TRBJ1-5
v_gene: TRBV7-2
d_gene: .
abundance: .
CDR3aa: CASSNPFSGNQPQHF
CDR3nt: TGTGCCAGCAGCAACCCCTTTTCGGGCAATCAGCCCCAGCATTTT

j_gene: TRBJ1-1
v_gene: TRBV2
d_gene: .
abundance: .
CDR3aa: CARGVEGGAEAFF
CDR3nt: TGTGCCAGGGGGGTGGAAGGGGGAGCTGAAGCTTTCTTT

j_gene: TRBJ1-5
v_gene: TRBV19
d_gene: .
abundance: .
CDR3aa: CASSRTGGSNQPQHF
CDR3nt: TGTGCCAGTAGCCGGACGGGCGGGAGCAATCAGCCCCAGCATTTT

j_gene: TRBJ2-7
v_gene: TRBV18
d_gene: .
abundance: few
CDR3aa: CASSPLANDRNYEQYF
CDR3nt: TGTGCCAGCTCACCGCTCGCTAACGACAGGAACTACGAGCAGTACTTC

j_gene: TRBJ2-7
v_gene: TRBV4-2
d_gene: TRBD1
abundance: .
CDR3aa: CASSQGGQGLYEQYF
CDR3nt: TGTGCCAGCAGCCAAGGGGGACAGGGACTTTACGAGCAGTATTTC

j_gene: TRBJ2-4
v_gene: TRBV7-9
d_gene: TRBD1
abundance: .
CDR3aa: CSSSGDRAKLAKNIQYF
CDR3nt: TGTTCCAGCAGCGGAGACAGGGCTAAACTAGCCAAAAACATTCAGTACTTC

j_gene: TRBJ2-5
v_gene: TRBV5-4
d_gene: TRBD1
abundance: .
CDR3aa: CASSPTGVETQYF
CDR3nt: TGTGCCAGCAGCCCGACAGGGGTGGAGACCCAGTACTTC

j_gene: TRBJ2-7
v_gene: TRBV6-5
d_gene: TRBD1
abundance: .
CDR3aa: CASRMTGVGYEQYF
CDR3nt: TGTGCCAGCAGAATGACAGGGGTTGGATACGAGCAGTACTTC

j_gene: TRBJ1-2
v_gene: TRBV6-1
d_gene: .
abundance: few
CDR3aa: CASSEAYRSLDGYTF
CDR3nt: TGTGCCAGCAGTGAAGCGTACAGGTCCCTCGATGGCTACACCTTC

j_gene: TRBJ1-5
v_gene: TRBV28
d_gene: TRBD1
abundance: .
CDR3aa: CASTLDTGVLGQPQHF
CDR3nt: TGTGCCAGCACCCTCGATACAGGGGTGTTGGGTCAGCCCCAGCATTTT

j_gene: TRBJ2-7
v_gene: TRBV27
d_gene: TRBD1
abundance: .
CDR3aa: CASSSAGTGGSEQYF
CDR3nt: TGTGCCAGCAGTTCCGCGGGGACAGGGGGATCGGAGCAGTACTTC

j_gene: TRBJ1-1
v_gene: TRBV30
d_gene: TRBD1
abundance: once
CDR3aa: CAWSPNRGMNTEAFF
CDR3nt: TGTGCCTGGAGTCCTAACAGGGGCATGAACACTGAAGCTTTCTTT

j_gene: TRBJ1-2
v_gene: TRBV25-1
d_gene: TRBD1
abundance: .
CDR3aa: CASSAIGFRDSANYGYTF
CDR3nt: TGTGCCAGCAGTGCCATCGGTTTCCGGGACAGTGCTAACTATGGCTACACCTTC

j_gene: TRBJ1-6
v_gene: TRBV6-1
d_gene: TRBD1
abundance: .
CDR3aa: CASSEATGQGNSPLHF
CDR3nt: TGTGCCAGCAGTGAAGCGACGGGACAGGGTAATTCACCCCTCCACTTT

j_gene: TRBJ2-3
v_gene: TRBV10-1
d_gene: TRBD1
abundance: .
CDR3aa: CASSAGQGEDTQYF
CDR3nt: TGCGCCAGCAGCGCGGGACAGGGTGAAGATACGCAGTATTTT

j_gene: TRBJ2-5
v_gene: TRBV4-1
d_gene: TRBD2
abundance: .
CDR3aa: CASSPREGGRQETQYF
CDR3nt: TGCGCCAGCAGTCCCAGGGAGGGAGGGAGACAAGAGACCCAGTACTTC

j_gene: TRBJ1-1
v_gene: TRBV5-1
d_gene: .
abundance: .
CDR3aa: CASSDIRSNTEAFF
CDR3nt: TGCGCCAGCAGTGACATTAGGTCGAACACTGAAGCTTTCTTT

j_gene: TRBJ2-1
v_gene: TRBV4-3
d_gene: TRBD1
abundance: .
CDR3aa: CASSQDPSSDRGNEQFF
CDR3nt: TGCGCCAGCAGCCAAGATCCCTCCTCGGACAGGGGCAATGAGCAGTTCTTC

j_gene: TRBJ2-3
v_gene: TRBV28
d_gene: .
abundance: .
CDR3aa: CASARGDTGTGTQYF
CDR3nt: TGTGCCTCGGCCAGGGGGGATACCGGGACCGGCACGCAGTATTTT

j_gene: TRBJ2-3
v_gene: TRBV15
d_gene: .
abundance: .
CDR3aa: CATSSSVTSTDTQYF
CDR3nt: TGTGCCACCAGTTCAAGCGTAACAAGCACAGATACGCAGTATTTT

j_gene: TRBJ2-7
v_gene: TRBV6-5
d_gene: TRBD2
abundance: .
CDR3aa: CASSYSRRGSSYEQYF
CDR3nt: TGTGCCAGCAGTTACTCCCGACGCGGGAGCTCCTACGAGCAGTACTTC

j_gene: TRBJ2-7
v_gene: TRBV5-5
d_gene: .
abundance: .
CDR3aa: CASSGGGSDPSYEQYF
CDR3nt: TGTGCCAGCAGCGGAGGCGGGTCGGATCCTTCCTACGAGCAGTACTTC

j_gene: TRBJ2-7
v_gene: TRBV19
d_gene: TRBD1
abundance: .
CDR3aa: CASAPGTGLYEQYF
CDR3nt: TGTGCCAGTGCCCCCGGGACAGGTCTCTACGAGCAGTACTTC

j_gene: TRBJ2-7
v_gene: TRBV5-6
d_gene: .
abundance: .
CDR3aa: CASSLVYRSSSYEQYF
CDR3nt: TGTGCCAGCAGCTTGGTTTACAGGTCTTCCTCCTACGAGCAGTACTTC

j_gene: TRBJ2-1
v_gene: TRBV27
d_gene: TRBD2
abundance: .
CDR3aa: CASSGREVFYNEQFF
CDR3nt: TGTGCCAGCAGTGGGCGGGAGGTCTTCTACAATGAGCAGTTCTTC